The clone carrying this T cell receptor (beta chain) was counted once. The CDR3 covers 15 residues. J lost 10 bases, V lost 0 bases, and 3 bases had no gene match. CDR1 is SGDLS, CDR2 YYNGEE, per germline. The assay was immunoSEQ multiplex PCR, and TCRdb's table has in-frame clones only and misses some. There are about 220,000 clones in the sample; approximately 83% occur only once, and roughly 3% lies in the top ten. The sample is drawn from a study of blood T cell repertoires in COVID-19. Sequencing was done on a sample of peripheral blood. This receptor was obtained from a woman under 40 who had recovered from COVID-19. The chain joins TRBV9 to TRBJ2-1, with TRBD2 matching over 14 bases. CDR3 protein: CASSVEGTSGREQFF. CDR3 DNA sequence: TGTGCCAGCAGCGTAGAAGGGACTAGCGGGAGAGAGCAGTTCTTC. Full variable domain (missing parts from reference TRBV9 and TRBJ2-1): DSGVTQTPKHLITATGQRVTLRCSPRSGDLSVYWYQQSLDQGLQFLIQYYNGEERAKGNILERFSAQQFPDLHSELNLSSLELGDSALYFCASSVEGTSGREQFFGPGTRLTVL.